The clone carrying this T cell receptor (beta chain) was observed a few times. The antigen remains unidentified. Since a much larger clone is just one base distant, this may be a read error. This sample is part of a study of T cells in Graves' hyperthyroidism and ophthalmopathy. Overall study context: At initial diagnosis, before any treatment had begun, peripheral blood was obtained.

Overall study results and limits: Prediction of ophthalmopathy progression came a median approximately 6.6 months pre-onset.

Investigators excluded patients with uncontrolled infection, other autoimmune disease, pregnancy or lactation. The authors took PBMCs from 10 ml fresh peripheral blood. RNA transcripts served as the template for amplifying TCR beta CDR3 regions. A set of HTBI primers served as the primers for a first-round RT-PCR of the TCR CDR3. TCRdb re-called the multiplex PCR reads with MiXCR, one entry per CDR3 protein. The sample lists 700,000 or so distinct CDR3 sequences; more than 14% were seen once. This TCR was sampled from a woman between 45 and 60 years old with Graves' ophthalmopathy. Sequenced material: blood.

CDR3 region: CSAGVRQGQETQYF. CDR3 coding DNA: TGCAGTGCTGGAGTTCGGCAGGGTCAAGAGACCCAGTACTTC. J is TRBJ2-5 and V is TRBV20-1; TRBD1 might be the D (5 bases). The V gene lost 5 bases and the J gene lost 2 bases, with 15 bases spanning the gap. The CDR3 spans 14 residues. Germline V lookup: CDR1 DFQATT, CDR2 SNEGSKA (reference sequence).